Listed below are T cell receptor beta chains from one sample, sequenced in a study of T cells in Graves' hyperthyroidism and ophthalmopathy. MiXCR, applied by TCRdb to the multiplex PCR reads, yields one record per CDR3 protein. In the table there are under 550,000 distinct CDR3 sequences, roughly 13% of which are singletons. The sequencing sample was made of blood. The receptor set was obtained from a woman between 18 and 30 years old with Graves' hyperthyroidism. Both conserved end residues are trimmed from each CDR3.

j_call: TRBJ1-2; v_call: TRBV19; cdr3_aa: ASSSTGDSLDGYT
j_call: TRBJ1-2; v_call: TRBV6-1; cdr3_aa: ASSVNENYGYT
j_call: TRBJ2-3; v_call: TRBV20-1; cdr3_aa: SARDTPLDGGTDTQY
j_call: TRBJ1-2; v_call: TRBV5-8; cdr3_aa: ASSTIGQLYGYT
j_call: TRBJ2-7; v_call: TRBV12-3/TRBV12-4; cdr3_aa: ASSFSSTGVEQY
j_call: TRBJ2-1; v_call: TRBV27; cdr3_aa: ASSFRGPAGSSYNEQF
j_call: TRBJ2-3; v_call: TRBV19; cdr3_aa: ASSIPRRTDTQY
j_call: TRBJ1-1; v_call: TRBV3-1; cdr3_aa: ASSQVVPAAETF
j_call: TRBJ2-1; v_call: TRBV12-3/TRBV12-4; cdr3_aa: ASCFTSGLYNEQF
j_call: TRBJ1-3; v_call: TRBV19; cdr3_aa: ASSAPTGAGNTIY
j_call: TRBJ2-5; v_call: TRBV20-1; cdr3_aa: SAQGLAGRETQY
j_call: TRBJ2-1; v_call: TRBV20-1; cdr3_aa: STLAVAGGSNEQF
j_call: TRBJ2-7; v_call: TRBV20-1; cdr3_aa: SAPAGLAGGRPEQY
j_call: TRBJ2-3; v_call: TRBV12-3/TRBV12-4; cdr3_aa: ASSSRTAGGPNTQY
j_call: TRBJ2-5; v_call: TRBV3-1; cdr3_aa: ASSQAYAGVEETQY
j_call: TRBJ2-7; v_call: TRBV5-1; cdr3_aa: ASSLDWDRRIYEQY
j_call: TRBJ2-4; v_call: TRBV11-3; cdr3_aa: ASSGRIAKNIQY
j_call: TRBJ2-5; v_call: TRBV6-2/TRBV6-3; cdr3_aa: ASSTGSAPRQETQY
j_call: TRBJ2-2; v_call: TRBV30; cdr3_aa: AWTTWGELF
j_call: TRBJ2-7; v_call: TRBV12-3/TRBV12-4; cdr3_aa: ASSHRESYEQY
j_call: TRBJ1-2; v_call: TRBV6-1; cdr3_aa: ASSIRDRQAYGYT
j_call: TRBJ2-7; v_call: TRBV6-1; cdr3_aa: ASSEVSGKDEQY
j_call: TRBJ2-7; v_call: TRBV4-1; cdr3_aa: ASSQESSGGAPDEQY
j_call: TRBJ2-7; v_call: TRBV7-2; cdr3_aa: ASTLGDRSYEQY
j_call: TRBJ2-7; v_call: TRBV28; cdr3_aa: ASSLSIERGTAAYEQY
j_call: TRBJ2-5; v_call: TRBV14; cdr3_aa: ASSQRLAAGGETQY
j_call: TRBJ2-7; v_call: TRBV6-6; cdr3_aa: ASSYRRNEQY
j_call: TRBJ2-4; v_call: TRBV12-3/TRBV12-4; cdr3_aa: ASSSRTRIQY
j_call: TRBJ1-1; v_call: TRBV19; cdr3_aa: ASSTTHHRSTEAF
j_call: TRBJ2-2; v_call: TRBV30; cdr3_aa: AWRVRTGVTGELF
j_call: TRBJ2-5; v_call: TRBV18; cdr3_aa: ASSPPYLRETQY
j_call: TRBJ2-2; v_call: TRBV6-4; cdr3_aa: ASSAGTGEGGELF
j_call: TRBJ1-5; v_call: TRBV28; cdr3_aa: ASSRDPGTRSNQPQH
j_call: TRBJ2-3; v_call: TRBV7-3; cdr3_aa: ASSPPGLDTQY
j_call: TRBJ2-1; v_call: TRBV5-1; cdr3_aa: ASSLAAGATHYYNEQF